One sample yielded the 19 T cell receptor beta chains listed below, sequenced in a study of Ad26.COV2.S vaccination and SARS-CoV-2 variants. This table comes from immunoSEQ multiplex PCR, and its TCRdb copy is limited to in-frame clones, with some not included. The sample lists roughly 460,000 clones; nearly 90% were seen once. Treatment denoted: 19 received Ad26.COV2.S at low or high dose, single or two shots; roughly five received placebo; per-sample allocation not given. Specimen acquisition occurred on day 63 following the initial vaccine or placebo injection. The sequenced sample was peripheral blood, obtained in a trial of Ad26.COV2.S vaccine versus placebo. All receptors come from a person aged 18-65 years who received the Ad26.COV2.S COVID-19 vaccine or a placebo.

The V and J genes are TRBV13 and TRBJ2-3; perhaps TRBD1 as D (5 bases). The CDR3 runs 15 residues. In germline, CDR1 is PRHDT, CDR2 FYEKMQ (reference sequence). Trimming removed 5 bases at V and 4 bases at J, with 16 bases between. For the CDR3, the DNA is TGTGCCAGCAGCACCTCAGGGATCTGGTCAGATACGCAGTATTTT. It yields the protein CASSTSGIWSDTQYF.

DNA for the CDR3: TGTGCCAGCTCAAATGGGACTTACAATGAGCAGTTCTTC. Its translation is CASSNGTYNEQFF. The gene calls are TRBV18 and TRBJ2-1; a possible D gene is TRBD2 (6 bases). The CDR3 has 13 amino acids. The V end was cut by 5 bases, the J end by 4 bases, with 9 bases between. CDR1 is KGHSH and CDR2 is LQKENI in the germline V gene.

The rearrangement links TRBV6-6 to TRBJ2-7; 11 nucleotides line up with TRBD1. The CDR3 covers 15 residues. J was trimmed by 6 bases and V by 5 bases; bases with no gene match: 9. Germline-derived CDR1 and CDR2 are MNHNY and SVGAGI (reference sequence). CDR3 nucleotide sequence: TGTGCCAGCAGTATTACCGGGACAGGGGGAGGCGAGCAGTACTTC. Its translation: CASSITGTGGGEQYF.

The rearrangement joins TRBV19 to TRBJ1-4, with D unclear. The CDR3 runs to 14 residues. Trimming left V 3 bases short and J 3 bases short, with 8 bases between. Germline-derived CDR1 and CDR2 are LNHDA and SQIVND (reference sequence). CDR3 residues: CASSIGQANEKLFF. The CDR3 region has the DNA TGTGCCAGTAGTATCGGGCAGGCTAATGAAAAACTGTTTTTT.

Turning to this clone: The same CDR3 also results from other DNA sequences found in this sample. CDR3 DNA: TGCGCCAGCAGCTTTCAGGGACAAGAGACCCAGTACTTC. This encodes CASSFQGQETQYF. The rearrangement uses TRBV5-1 and TRBJ2-5; possibly TRBD1 for D (5 bases). Looked up from germline, CDR1 is SGHRS and CDR2 is YFSETQ. V lost 2 bases and J 2 bases, leaving 7 bases between the germline ends. The CDR3 sequence is 13 residues long.

The chain links TRBV6-2 or TRBV6-3 to TRBJ1-2, with D unclear. CDR1 is MNHEY and CDR2 is SVGEGT in the germline V gene. With 2 bases removed from V and 2 bases from J, the gap between germline ends came to 18 bases. This CDR3 comprises 17 residues. CDR3 amino acids: CASSYPGPAAVNYGYTF. In DNA, the CDR3 is TGTGCCAGCAGTTACCCGGGTCCCGCGGCGGTAAACTATGGCTACACCTTC.

The chain combines TRBV5-1 with TRBJ2-1; 10 bases agree with TRBD2. In germline, CDR1 is SGHRS, CDR2 YFSETQ. With V trimmed by 4 bases and J by 15 bases, 7 bases remained unmatched. The CDR3 sequence is 12 residues long. Here the CDR3 DNA reads TGCGCCAGCAGCGTCCTAGCGGGAGAAACGTTCTTC. This sequence encodes CASSVLAGETFF.

This clone is a singleton in its sample. The V gene is TRBV9, the J gene TRBJ1-1; D unclear. The CDR3 spans 12 residues. Germline loops: CDR1 SGDLS, CDR2 YYNGEE. Trimming left V 5 bases short and J 3 bases short, with 8 bases between. CDR3: CASSPWDTEAFF. The CDR3 bases are TGTGCCAGCAGTCCTTGGGACACTGAAGCTTTCTTT.

The chain combines TRBV9 with TRBJ2-2; maybe TRBD2 (6 bases). Germline CDR1 SGDLS, CDR2 YYNGEE. The CDR3 loop spans 17 amino acids. The V gene lost 0 bases and the J gene lost 0 bases, with 12 bases spanning the gap. In DNA, the CDR3 is TGTGCCAGCAGCGTAGGCAAGGGGACTCCGAACACCGGGGAGCTGTTTTTT. Residues: CASSVGKGTPNTGELFF.

This chain links TRBV30 with TRBJ1-5; D is perhaps TRBD1 (5 bases). Trimming pared 3 bases from V and 7 bases from J, leaving 19 bases between. This CDR3 comprises 15 residues. Germline CDR1 and CDR2: GTSNPN and SVGIG (reference sequence). CDR3 residues: CAWSSGTPLWQPQHF. The CDR3 DNA is TGTGCCTGGAGCTCCGGGACTCCTTTATGGCAGCCCCAGCATTTT. The variable domain in full, with the rest retrieved from reference TRBV30 and TRBJ1-5, is SQTIHQWPATLVQPVGSPLSLECTVEGTSNPNLYWYRQAAGRGLQLLFYSVGIGQISSEVPQNLSASRPQDRQFILSSKKLLLSDSGFYLCAWSSGTPLWQPQHFGDGTRLSIL.

The CDR3 protein is CASSSAEGQYEQYF. CDR3 sequence (DNA): TGTGCCAGCAGCTCCGCGGAGGGCCAATACGAGCAGTACTTC. The V and J genes are TRBV11-2 and TRBJ2-7; a weak D match, TRBD2 (6 bases). Per the germline V gene, CDR1 is SGHAT and CDR2 is FQNNGV. This CDR3 spans 14 amino acids. The V end lost 4 bases, the J end lost 4 bases, and 14 bases lay between the germline ends. The complete variable domain, with remaining parts taken from reference TRBV11-2 and TRBJ2-7, reads EAGVAQSPRYKIIEKRQSVAFWCNPISGHATLYWYQQILGQGPKLLIQFQNNGVVDDSQLPKDRFSAERLKGVDSTLKIQPAKLEDSAVYLCASSSAEGQYEQYFGPGTRLTVT.

The chain combines TRBV6-5 with TRBJ2-1; a possible D gene is TRBD1 (6 bases). Germline CDR1 reads MNHEY; CDR2 reads SVGAGI. V was trimmed by 6 bases and J by 0 bases, leaving 12 bases between them. This CDR3 is 15 amino acids long. The CDR3 spells CASRMDRSSYNEQFF. CDR3 DNA sequence: TGTGCCAGCAGGATGGACAGAAGCTCCTACAATGAGCAGTTCTTC.

This chain uses TRBV18 with TRBJ2-1, with 7 positions matching TRBD1. This CDR3 contains 16 residues. The germline V gene has CDR1 KGHSH and CDR2 LQKENI. J gave up 0 bases and V 4 bases, and 6 bases lay outside the gene matches. The CDR3 here is CASSRQGQRSYNEQFF. The CDR3 bases are TGTGCCAGCTCACGGCAGGGACAGCGCTCCTACAATGAGCAGTTCTTC.

This clone was found once. The chain employs TRBV15 and TRBJ2-1; TRBD2 agrees at 8 bases. The germline V gene encodes CDR1 LNHNV and CDR2 YYDKDF (reference sequence). This CDR3 has 16 amino acids. Trimming took 4 bases from V and 2 from J; bases not matched to a gene: 7. The CDR3 DNA sequence: TGTGCCACCAGCACAATTAGCGGGACCACCTACAATGAGCAGTTCTTC. Translation: CATSTISGTTYNEQFF.

This chain connects TRBV5-4 to TRBJ2-1, with TRBD2 matching over 9 bases. The CDR3 covers 14 residues. Germline V gene data show CDR1 as SGHNT and CDR2 as YYREEE (reference sequence). V shed 0 bases, J shed 6 bases, and the junction held 1 base outside the gene matches. The CDR3 reads CASSLGLAANEQFF. As DNA, the CDR3 is TGTGCCAGCAGCTTGGGACTAGCGGCCAATGAGCAGTTCTTC.

This clone was seen only once. V usage is TRBV4-2 and J usage is TRBJ1-4; D not resolved. CDR1 is LGHNA and CDR2 is YNFKEQ in the germline V gene. This CDR3 is 11 amino acids long. Trimming left V 4 bases short and J 8 bases short, with 5 bases between. CDR3 DNA sequence: TGTGCCAGCAGCCGAGGGGAAAAACTGTTTTTT. Translated: CASSRGEKLFF.

This clone was picked up one time. CDR3 coding DNA: TGTGCCAGCAGCTTGGCCGGACTAGCGGGGGGGTCTGATACGCAGTATTTT. This codes for CASSLAGLAGGSDTQYF. The chain carries TRBV5-8 and TRBJ2-3; 15 bases match TRBD2. The ends lost 0 bases at V and 6 bases at J; junction bases unmatched: 5. The germline V gene has CDR1 SGHTS and CDR2 YDEGEE. The CDR3 has 17 residues.

The chain has TRBV5-1 and TRBJ1-6, with 8 bases fitting TRBD1. Germline-derived CDR1 and CDR2 are SGHRS and YFSETQ. V shed 0 bases, J shed 10 bases, and the junction held 6 bases outside the gene matches. The CDR3 consists of 15 residues. The chain's CDR3 is CASSLADREISPLHF. The CDR3 DNA is TGCGCCAGCAGCTTGGCGGACAGGGAGATCTCACCCCTCCACTTT.

In the case of this clone: The sample carries other DNA sequences with the same CDR3. V usage is TRBV9 and J usage is TRBJ1-1; no definite D call. The V end was cut by 0 bases, the J end by 3 bases, with 9 bases between. Per germline, CDR1 SGDLS and CDR2 YYNGEE. CDR3 length equals 14 residues. The CDR3 loop is CASSVGDRHTEAFF. DNA for the CDR3: TGTGCCAGCAGCGTAGGTGATAGGCACACTGAAGCTTTCTTT.